The 19 T cell receptor beta chains presented below share a single source sample, sequenced in a study of cytomegalovirus exposure and HLA in healthy donors. The primer mix had 60 Vbeta and 13 Jbeta primers. Data came from immunoSEQ multiplex PCR; TCRdb stores just in-frame clones and leaves some out. The sample has roughly 220,000 clones, under 80% seen once. Specimen: PBMCs. The source of these receptors is a woman aged 25 to 39 in good health and CMV-seronegative.

The chain employs TRBV6-1 and TRBJ1-1; maybe TRBD1 (5 bases). Between the trimmed V and J ends, which lost 7 bases and 8 bases, there was a span of 14 bases. There are 12 residues in the CDR3. Germline V gene lookup returns CDR1 MNHNS and CDR2 SASEGT. CDR3 loop: CASTTGGKEAFF. Here the CDR3 DNA reads TGTGCCAGCACCACCGGGGGAAAGGAAGCTTTCTTT.

The chain couples TRBV6-6 to TRBJ2-2; 10 bases align to TRBD1. With 7 bases clipped from V and 4 bases from J, the junction kept 9 bases outside the gene matches. CDR1 and CDR2 (germline): MNHNY, SVGAGI (reference sequence). The CDR3 consists of 16 residues. The CDR3 region has the DNA TGTGCCAGCACCACACCGGGACAGGGGTCCACCGGGGAGCTGTTTTTT. Translating it yields CASTTPGQGSTGELFF.

This chain joins TRBV10-2 and TRBJ2-2; the match to TRBD1 covers 8 bases. J lost 7 bases, V lost 4 bases, and 5 bases had no gene match. This CDR3 is 14 amino acids long. Germline CDR1 is WSHSY and CDR2 is SAAADI. CDR3 amino acids: CASSGQGAGGELFF. The CDR3 DNA sequence: TGCGCCAGCAGTGGCCAGGGGGCTGGCGGGGAGCTGTTTTTT.

The rearrangement joins TRBV28 to TRBJ2-5; D possibly corresponds to TRBD2 (5 bases). The DNA end is more similar to TRBJ2-7, so the J call may be wrong. Germline CDR1 MDHEN, CDR2 SYDVKM. CDR3 length: 14 amino acids. CDR3 amino acids: CASSLDSFSYEQYF. CDR3 nucleotide sequence: TGTGCCAGCAGTTTGGACTCATTCTCCTACGAGCAGTACTTC.

The rearrangement joins TRBV7-2 to TRBJ2-3; 8 bases fit TRBD2. Germline CDR1 SGHTA, CDR2 FQGNSA. The junction had 11 bases not matched to a gene; V was cut back by 6 bases and J by 0 bases. The CDR3 spans 17 residues. The CDR3 sequence is CASSSHALAASTDTQYF. CDR3 in DNA: TGTGCCAGCAGTTCTCACGCACTAGCGGCTAGCACAGATACGCAGTATTTT.

This clone was picked up one time. This sequence joins TRBV5-4 and TRBJ2-7; 7 nucleotides line up with TRBD1. With V trimmed by 4 bases and J by 0 bases, 7 bases remained unmatched. The CDR3 consists of 15 residues. The germline CDR1 and CDR2 sequences are SGHNT and YYREEE (reference sequence). For the CDR3, the DNA is TGTGCCAGCAGCAGAAACCGGGACAGCTCCTACGAGCAGTACTTC. Amino acid sequence: CASSRNRDSSYEQYF.

Turning to this clone: At one boundary the junction diverges from the germline segment, which might be a read error. The chain uses TRBV7-7 and TRBJ2-1, with 9 bases fitting TRBD2. CDR1 is SSHAT and CDR2 is FNYEAQ in the germline V gene (reference sequence). The CDR3 loop spans 16 amino acids. The CDR3 spells CASSLGPSGKHNEQFF. In nucleotides, the CDR3 is TGTGCTAGCAGCTTAGGGCCTAGCGGGAAGCACAATGAGCAGTTCTTC.

This rearrangement joins TRBV18 to TRBJ1-1, with TRBD1 as a possible D gene (5 bases). Germline loops: CDR1 KGHSH, CDR2 LQKENI. Trimming removed 6 bases at V and 5 bases at J, with 19 bases between. The CDR3 contains 15 residues. The CDR3 DNA sequence: TGTGCCAGCTCGCCTTCCGGAGGGGCCTTGACTGAAGCTTTCTTT. Protein: CASSPSGGALTEAFF.

The chain recombines TRBV5-6 with TRBJ1-1, with 7 bases aligning to TRBD1. The V gene's germline CDR1 is SGHDT and CDR2 YYEEEE. The CDR3 loop spans 15 amino acids. V was pared by 1 base and J by 6 bases, with 9 bases of the junction left unmatched. The CDR3 reads CASSLSDRETAEAFF. In DNA, the CDR3 is TGTGCCAGCAGCTTGAGTGACAGGGAAACGGCTGAAGCTTTCTTT.

The CDR3 coding sequence is TGTGCCAGCAGCTCCCGAGTAGAAGGCGGCGAGCAGTACTTC. Amino acid sequence: CASSSRVEGGEQYF. The V gene is TRBV9, the J gene TRBJ2-7; D unresolved. V lost 4 bases to trimming and J lost 6 bases, with 17 bases between them. Germline V gives CDR1 SGDLS, CDR2 YYNGEE. The CDR3 is 14 amino acids.

The chain couples TRBV5-5 to TRBJ1-1; perhaps TRBD1 as D (5 bases). V shed 4 bases and J shed 8 bases, with 9 bases lying between them. The germline gives CDR1 SGHKS, CDR2 YYEKEE (reference sequence). This CDR3 contains 11 residues. The CDR3 spells CASSRRGEAFF. Written as DNA, the CDR3 is TGTGCCAGCAGCAGGAGGGGAGAAGCTTTCTTT.

The rearrangement joins TRBV4-1 to TRBJ2-1; 7 nucleotides agree with TRBD1. Germline V CDR1 and CDR2: MGHRA, YSYEKL. The CDR3 is made up of 16 amino acids. V gave up 1 base and J gave up 2 bases; unmatched junction bases: 5. The CDR3 spells CASSQVPGTAYNEQFF. The DNA of the CDR3 is TGCGCCAGCAGCCAAGTACCGGGGACAGCCTACAATGAGCAGTTCTTC.

The chain uses TRBV14 and TRBJ1-2, with D uncertain. Germline V CDR1 and CDR2: SGHDN, FVKESK. CDR3 length equals 15 residues. The V end was cut by 2 bases, the J end by 4 bases, with 14 bases between. CDR3 residues: CASSQLSQVSYGYTF. CDR3 coding DNA: TGTGCCAGCAGCCAATTAAGCCAGGTGAGCTATGGCTACACCTTC.

The V and J genes are TRBV5-3 and TRBJ2-1; 7 positions agree with TRBD2. TRBV5-3 is noted as an ORF with a role that remains uncertain. With V trimmed by 5 bases and J by 12 bases, 14 bases remained unmatched. This CDR3 comprises 14 residues. The CDR3 is CARRLAGPSDGQFF. As DNA, the CDR3 is TGTGCCAGAAGGTTAGCGGGTCCCTCTGACGGGCAGTTCTTC.

This clone showed up just a few times. The chain uses TRBV29-1 and TRBJ1-1, with TRBD1 matching 7 bases. CDR1 is SQVTM, CDR2 ANQGSEA, per germline. The CDR3 has 16 amino acids. The V segment lost 4 bases and the J segment 5 bases; nucleotides outside the gene matches: 16. The CDR3, as DNA: TGCAGCGTTGGAGGGGGCCAGGTCAGGAGGGTGACTGAAGCTTTCTTT. Translated, it gives CSVGGGQVRRVTEAFF.

The rearrangement uses TRBV6-1 and TRBJ2-2; unclear D gene. CDR1 and CDR2 from the germline V gene are MNHNS and SASEGT. Trimming took off 6 bases at V and 4 bases at J, with 9 bases between the two ends. This CDR3 is built from 13 residues. The CDR3, as DNA: TGTGCCAGCAGCGTGACGGGCACCGGGGAGCTGTTTTTT. Its translation is CASSVTGTGELFF.

A single count supports this clone. The chain is built from TRBV10-3 and TRBJ2-1, with 8 bases that match TRBD2. In germline, CDR1 is ENHRY, CDR2 SYGVKD. J lost 5 bases, V lost 3 bases, and 9 bases had no gene match. The CDR3 loop spans 16 amino acids. The CDR3 reads CAISDHTGTRNNEQFF. CDR3 bases: TGTGCCATCAGTGATCACACCGGGACTAGGAACAATGAGCAGTTCTTC.

The gene calls are TRBV29-1 and TRBJ1-5, with 8 bases fitting TRBD1. Germline V gene data show CDR1 as SQVTM and CDR2 as ANQGSEA. The CDR3 consists of 14 residues. Trimming took 6 bases from V and 3 from J; bases not matched to a gene: 7. CDR3 DNA: TGCAGCGTACTGACAGGGGCGATCAATCAGCCCCAGCATTTT. Translation: CSVLTGAINQPQHF.

The CDR3 nucleotides are TGTGCCAGCAGCCAAGATCGGGAGGATACGCAGTATTTT. This codes for CASSQDREDTQYF. J is TRBJ2-3 and V is TRBV4-2; maybe TRBD2 (6 bases). The CDR3 loop spans 13 amino acids. Germline V gene sequence: CDR1 LGHNA, CDR2 YNFKEQ. Trimming took off 0 bases at V and 6 bases at J, with 7 bases between the two ends.